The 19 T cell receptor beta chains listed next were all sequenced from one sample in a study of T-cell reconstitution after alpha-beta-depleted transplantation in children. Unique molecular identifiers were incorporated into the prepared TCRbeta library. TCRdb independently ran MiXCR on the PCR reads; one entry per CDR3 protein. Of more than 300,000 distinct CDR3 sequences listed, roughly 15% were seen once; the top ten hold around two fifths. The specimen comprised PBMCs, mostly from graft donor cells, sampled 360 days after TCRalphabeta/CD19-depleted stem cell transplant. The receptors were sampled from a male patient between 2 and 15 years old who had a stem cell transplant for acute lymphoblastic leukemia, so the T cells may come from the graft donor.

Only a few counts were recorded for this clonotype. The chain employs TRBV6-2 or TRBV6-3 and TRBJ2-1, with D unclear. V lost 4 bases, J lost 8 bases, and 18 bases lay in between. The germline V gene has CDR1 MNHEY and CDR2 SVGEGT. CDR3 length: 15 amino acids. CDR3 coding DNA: TGTGCCAGCAGTTTCCCCAACTACCAATCGTATGAGCAGTTCTTC. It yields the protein CASSFPNYQSYEQFF.

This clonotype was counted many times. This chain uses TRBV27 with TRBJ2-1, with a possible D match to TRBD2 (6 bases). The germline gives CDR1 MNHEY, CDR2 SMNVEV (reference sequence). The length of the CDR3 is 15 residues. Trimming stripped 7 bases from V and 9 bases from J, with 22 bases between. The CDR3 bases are TGTGCCAGCACAGGAACGTGGGGGACTCGGGGTGAGCAGTTCTTC. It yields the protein CASTGTWGTRGEQFF.

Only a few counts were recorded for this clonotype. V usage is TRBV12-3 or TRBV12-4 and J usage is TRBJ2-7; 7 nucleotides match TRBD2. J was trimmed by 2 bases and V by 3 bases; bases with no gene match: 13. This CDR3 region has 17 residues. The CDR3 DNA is TGTGCCAGCAGTTTGGATGGGGAGGGGACTACCCCCTACGAGCAGTACTTC. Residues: CASSLDGEGTTPYEQYF.

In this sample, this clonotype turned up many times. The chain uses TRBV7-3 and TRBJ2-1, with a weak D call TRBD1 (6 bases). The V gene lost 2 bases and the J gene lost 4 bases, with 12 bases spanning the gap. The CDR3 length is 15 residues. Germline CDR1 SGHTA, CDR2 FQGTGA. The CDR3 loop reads CASSLSPGQYNEQFF. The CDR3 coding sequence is TGTGCCAGCAGCTTATCCCCGGGACAATACAATGAGCAGTTCTTC.

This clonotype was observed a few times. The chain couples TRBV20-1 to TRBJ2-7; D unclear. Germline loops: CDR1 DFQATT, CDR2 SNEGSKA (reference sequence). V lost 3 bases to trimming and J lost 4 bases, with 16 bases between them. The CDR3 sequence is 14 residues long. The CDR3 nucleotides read TGCAGTGCTAGGTTCCAGAGCCGGCCTTACGAGCAGTACTTC. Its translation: CSARFQSRPYEQYF.

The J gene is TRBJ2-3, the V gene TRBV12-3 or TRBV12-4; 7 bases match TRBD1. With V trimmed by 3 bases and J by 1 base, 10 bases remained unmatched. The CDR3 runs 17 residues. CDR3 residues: CASSFFTLGGRTDTQYF. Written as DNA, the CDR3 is TGTGCCAGCAGTTTTTTTACCTTAGGGGGCCGCACAGATACGCAGTATTTT.

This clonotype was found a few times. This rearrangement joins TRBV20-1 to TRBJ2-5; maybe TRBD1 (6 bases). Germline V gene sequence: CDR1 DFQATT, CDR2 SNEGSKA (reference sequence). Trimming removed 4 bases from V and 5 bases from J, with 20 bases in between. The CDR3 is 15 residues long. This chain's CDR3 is CSATPGQADRETQYF. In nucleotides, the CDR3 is TGCAGTGCTACACCGGGCCAAGCCGACAGGGAGACCCAGTACTTC.

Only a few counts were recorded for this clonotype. CDR3 sequence reads: CASSPGRHQETQYF. The CDR3 nucleotides read TGTGCCAGCAGCCCCGGGAGGCACCAAGAGACCCAGTACTTC. This sequence joins TRBV3-1 and TRBJ2-5; 7 nucleotides align to TRBD2. CDR1 and CDR2 from the germline V gene are LGHDT and YNNKEL (reference sequence). The length of the CDR3 is 14 residues. Losses at the gene ends were 4 bases for V and 0 bases for J; bases not matched to a gene: 2.

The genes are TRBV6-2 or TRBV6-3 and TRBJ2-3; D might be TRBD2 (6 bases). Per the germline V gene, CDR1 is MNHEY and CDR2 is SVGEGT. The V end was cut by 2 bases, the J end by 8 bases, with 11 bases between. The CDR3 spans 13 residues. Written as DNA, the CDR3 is TGTGCCAGCAGTTACACCGGGACTTCTACGCAGTATTTT. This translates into CASSYTGTSTQYF.

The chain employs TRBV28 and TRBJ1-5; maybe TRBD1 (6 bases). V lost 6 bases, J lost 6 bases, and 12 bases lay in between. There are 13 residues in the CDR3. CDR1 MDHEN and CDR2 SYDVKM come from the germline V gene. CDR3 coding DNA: TGTGCCAGCAGCATACAGGGTCTTCAGCCCCAGCATTTT. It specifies CASSIQGLQPQHF.

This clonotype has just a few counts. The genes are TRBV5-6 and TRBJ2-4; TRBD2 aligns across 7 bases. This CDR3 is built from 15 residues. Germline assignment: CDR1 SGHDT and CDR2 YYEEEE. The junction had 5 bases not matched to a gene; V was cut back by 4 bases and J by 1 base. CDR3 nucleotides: TGTGCCAGCAGCCCCCTGACTAGCGCCAAAAACATTCAGTACTTC. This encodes CASSPLTSAKNIQYF.

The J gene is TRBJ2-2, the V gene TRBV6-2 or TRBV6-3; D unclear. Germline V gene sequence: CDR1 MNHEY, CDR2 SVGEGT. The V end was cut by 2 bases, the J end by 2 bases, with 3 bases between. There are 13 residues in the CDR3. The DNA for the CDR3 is TGTGCCAGCAGTTACACAAACACCGGGGAGCTGTTTTTT. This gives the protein CASSYTNTGELFF.

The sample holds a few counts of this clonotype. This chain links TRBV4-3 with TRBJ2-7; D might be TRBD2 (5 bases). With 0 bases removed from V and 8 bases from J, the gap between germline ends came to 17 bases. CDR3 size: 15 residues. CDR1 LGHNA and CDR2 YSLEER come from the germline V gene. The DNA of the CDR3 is TGCGCCAGCAGCCAAGAATGGAACCGAAGAGGGCAGCAGTACTTC. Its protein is CASSQEWNRRGQQYF.

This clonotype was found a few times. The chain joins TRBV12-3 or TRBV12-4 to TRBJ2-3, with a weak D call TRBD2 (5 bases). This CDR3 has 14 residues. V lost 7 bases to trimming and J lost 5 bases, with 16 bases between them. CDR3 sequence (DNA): TGTGCCAGCACCCCCCGGGCGGGCAGAGATACGCAGTATTTT. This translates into CASTPRAGRDTQYF.

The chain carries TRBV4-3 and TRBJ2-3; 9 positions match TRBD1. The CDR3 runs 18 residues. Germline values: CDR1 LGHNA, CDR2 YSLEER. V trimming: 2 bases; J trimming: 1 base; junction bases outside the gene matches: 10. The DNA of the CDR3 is TGCGCCAGCAGCCAATTTTACAGGGGGCGGAGGGGCACAGATACGCAGTATTTT. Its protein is CASSQFYRGRRGTDTQYF.

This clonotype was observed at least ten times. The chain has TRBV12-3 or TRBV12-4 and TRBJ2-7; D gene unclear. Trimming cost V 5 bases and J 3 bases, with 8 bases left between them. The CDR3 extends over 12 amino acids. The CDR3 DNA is TGTGCCAGCAGTCGGCTAGGCTACGAGCAGTACTTC. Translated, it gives CASSRLGYEQYF.

In DNA form, the CDR3 reads TGTGCCAGCAGTCAGGGACTAGCGGGAGTTGATGAGCAGTTCTTC. Amino acids: CASSQGLAGVDEQFF. This chain uses TRBV6-1 with TRBJ2-1, with 14 bases aligning to TRBD2. The length of the CDR3 is 15 residues. J was trimmed by 8 bases and V by 5 bases; bases with no gene match: 5. The germline V gene encodes CDR1 MNHNS and CDR2 SASEGT.

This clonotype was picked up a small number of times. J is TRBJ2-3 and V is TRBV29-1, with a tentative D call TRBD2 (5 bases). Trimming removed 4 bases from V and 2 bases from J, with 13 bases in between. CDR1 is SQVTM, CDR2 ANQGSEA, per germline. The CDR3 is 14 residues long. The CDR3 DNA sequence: TGCAGCGTTGGAGGGAGTCCTTTCACAGATACGCAGTATTTT. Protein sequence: CSVGGSPFTDTQYF.

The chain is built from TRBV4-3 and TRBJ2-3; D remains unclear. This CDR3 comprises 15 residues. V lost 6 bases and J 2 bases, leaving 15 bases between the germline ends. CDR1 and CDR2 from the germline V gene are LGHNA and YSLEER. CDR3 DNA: TGCGCCAGCAGTTCTTGGCGAAGTCTCACAGATACGCAGTATTTT. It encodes CASSSWRSLTDTQYF.